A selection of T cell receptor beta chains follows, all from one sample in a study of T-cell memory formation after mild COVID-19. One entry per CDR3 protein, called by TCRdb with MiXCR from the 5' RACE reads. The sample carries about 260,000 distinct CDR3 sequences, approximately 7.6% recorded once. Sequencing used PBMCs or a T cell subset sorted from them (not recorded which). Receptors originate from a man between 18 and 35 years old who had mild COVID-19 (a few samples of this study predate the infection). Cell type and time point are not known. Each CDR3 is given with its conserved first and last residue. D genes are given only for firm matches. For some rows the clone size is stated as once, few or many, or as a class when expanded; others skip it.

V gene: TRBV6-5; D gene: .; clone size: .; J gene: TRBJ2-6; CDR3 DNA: TGTGCCAGCAGACCTAGACCCGGCCCCTCTGGGGCCAACGTCCTGACTTTC; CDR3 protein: CASRPRPGPSGANVLTF
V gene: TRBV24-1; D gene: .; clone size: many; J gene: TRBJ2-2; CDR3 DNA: TGTGCCACCAGTGATACGGGGGGCAACACCGGGGAGCTGTTTTTT; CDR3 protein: CATSDTGGNTGELFF
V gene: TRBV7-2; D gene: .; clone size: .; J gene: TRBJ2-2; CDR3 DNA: TGTGCCAGCGCTTGGAGGAGAAAGGGGGGCGGGACCGGGGAGCTGTTTTTT; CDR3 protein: CASAWRRKGGGTGELFF
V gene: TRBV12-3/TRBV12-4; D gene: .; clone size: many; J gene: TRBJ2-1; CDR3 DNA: TGTGCCAGCAGCTTGGGACGGAACGAGCAGTTCTTC; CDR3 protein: CASSLGRNEQFF
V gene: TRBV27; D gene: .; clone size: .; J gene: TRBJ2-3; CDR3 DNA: TGTGCCAGCAGGCCCTTCCAAGGCCCAGATACGCAGTATTTT; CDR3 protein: CASRPFQGPDTQYF
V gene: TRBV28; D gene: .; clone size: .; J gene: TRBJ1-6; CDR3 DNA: TGTGCCAGCAGCCCCACCAGGGCGGATAGTAAGTCACCCCTCCACTTT; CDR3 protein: CASSPTRADSKSPLHF
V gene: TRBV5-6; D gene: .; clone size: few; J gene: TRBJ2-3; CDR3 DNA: TGTGCCAGCGGATTCTCGGGGGCGGATACGCAGTATTTT; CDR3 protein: CASGFSGADTQYF
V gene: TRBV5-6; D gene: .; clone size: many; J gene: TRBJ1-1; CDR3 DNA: TGTGCCAGCAGCTTGGGGCCCCGGAGAGCGAACACTGAAGCTTTCTTT; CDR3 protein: CASSLGPRRANTEAFF
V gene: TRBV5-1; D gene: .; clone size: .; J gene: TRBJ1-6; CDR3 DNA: TGCGCCAGCAGCTTGGCAGGGGAGAGTGGTTCACCCCTCCACTTT; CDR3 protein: CASSLAGESGSPLHF
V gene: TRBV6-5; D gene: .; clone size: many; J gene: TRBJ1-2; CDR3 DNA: TGTGCCAGCTCCAGGTTCGGGGACTATGGCTACACCTTC; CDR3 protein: CASSRFGDYGYTF
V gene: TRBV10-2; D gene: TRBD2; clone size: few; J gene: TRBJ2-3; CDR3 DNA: TGCGCCAGCATCCGGACCGGGACTAGCGGAGATACGCAGTATTTT; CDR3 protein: CASIRTGTSGDTQYF
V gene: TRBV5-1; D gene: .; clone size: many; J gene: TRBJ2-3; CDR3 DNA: TGCGCCAGCAGCTTGGAGCTAGGAAGGGATACGCAGTATTTT; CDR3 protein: CASSLELGRDTQYF
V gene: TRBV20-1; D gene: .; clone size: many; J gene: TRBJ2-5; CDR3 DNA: TGCAGTGCTAGAGCTGTGGTTGAACAGTTGGAGACCCAGTACTTC; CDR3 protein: CSARAVVEQLETQYF
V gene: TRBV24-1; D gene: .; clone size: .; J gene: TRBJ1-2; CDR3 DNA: TGTGCCACCAGTGATTTTCATGGCTACACCTTC; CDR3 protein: CATSDFHGYTF
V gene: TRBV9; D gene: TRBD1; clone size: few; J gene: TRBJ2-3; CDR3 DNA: TGTGCCAGCAGCGCAAAGAACAGGGGTTCAGATACGCAGTATTTT; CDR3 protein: CASSAKNRGSDTQYF
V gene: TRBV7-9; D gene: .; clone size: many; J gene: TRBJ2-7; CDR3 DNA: TGTGCCAGCAGTTTATCAGGGTACGAGCAGTACTTC; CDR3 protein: CASSLSGYEQYF